The 5 T cell receptor beta chains below all came from one sample that was sequenced in a study of blood T cell repertoires in COVID-19. Method: immunoSEQ multiplex PCR; TCRdb's copy keeps in-frame clones and lacks some. Among 350,000 to 400,000 clones listed, 88% were seen once. Sequencing was done on a sample of PBMCs or T cells enriched from blood (not recorded which). The receptors stem from a woman younger than 35 who had recovered from COVID-19.

The CDR3 protein is CASSLVIAGPGANVLTF. The CDR3 DNA sequence: TGTGCCAGCAGCTTAGTAATAGCAGGGCCCGGGGCCAACGTCCTGACTTTC. V gene TRBV7-6 combines with J gene TRBJ2-6; the D gene is possibly TRBD1 (5 bases). Per the germline V gene, CDR1 is SGHVS and CDR2 is FNYEAQ. Trimming shortened V by 1 base and J by 4 bases, and 14 bases separated the two germline ends. This CDR3 contains 17 residues.

The chain recombines TRBV4-1 with TRBJ2-7; 7 nucleotides line up with TRBD2. The CDR3 consists of 14 residues. V lost 3 bases and J lost 4; bases outside the gene matches: 6. Per germline, CDR1 MGHRA and CDR2 YSYEKL. As DNA, the CDR3 is TGCGCCAGCAGCCAGTCTGGGGGGGGTTACGAGCAGTACTTC. The encoded protein is CASSQSGGGYEQYF.

The chain employs TRBV19 and TRBJ2-5, with D perhaps TRBD2 (5 bases). The length of the CDR3 is 17 residues. Trimming took off 4 bases at V and 5 bases at J, with 23 bases between the two ends. Germline-derived CDR1 and CDR2 are LNHDA and SQIVND (reference sequence). CDR3 region: CASSKFGSSRGVETQYF. CDR3 DNA: TGTGCCAGTAGTAAGTTTGGGTCTAGCCGGGGTGTTGAGACCCAGTACTTC.

The gene calls are TRBV11-2 and TRBJ2-1; 13 bases line up with TRBD2. The CDR3 covers 16 residues. Germline trimming cut 2 bases from V and 7 bases from J; bases unmatched to any gene: 5. Germline V lookup: CDR1 SGHAT, CDR2 FQNNGV. The CDR3 protein is CASSLTSGGARNEQFF. The CDR3, as DNA: TGTGCCAGCAGCTTAACTAGCGGGGGGGCCAGAAATGAGCAGTTCTTC. The full variable domain, completed using reference TRBV11-2 and TRBJ2-1, is EAGVAQSPRYKIIEKRQSVAFWCNPISGHATLYWYQQILGQGPKLLIQFQNNGVVDDSQLPKDRFSAERLKGVDSTLKIQPAKLEDSAVYLCASSLTSGGARNEQFFGPGTRLTVL.

This chain links TRBV12-3 or TRBV12-4 with TRBJ1-2; no clear D. The CDR3 sequence is 12 residues long. V gave up 8 bases and J gave up 2 bases, with 9 bases separating them. CDR3 in DNA: TGTGCCAGCTGGCGGGCCAACTATGGCTACACCTTC. Residues: CASWRANYGYTF.